This T cell receptor beta chain was recorded in a study of cytomegalovirus exposure and HLA in healthy donors. Study results and limitations: Analysis was carried out at a later point, and it linked a missense DCLRE1C variant to TCR beta V- and J-gene trimming. Segments of the TCR beta V type were, in most cases, productive about 90% or about 30% of the time in an earlier analysis. Rates of TCR association differed by HLA locus in a later analysis, with DRB1 highest and HLA-C lowest. The listing of 150 or so TCR beta chains classed them as cytomegalovirus-associated.

Primers: 60 Vbeta forward and 13 Jbeta reverse. The protocol was immunoSEQ multiplex PCR, while the TCRdb copy is restricted to in-frame clones and leaves out a portion. The profile shows 250,000 to 350,000 clones, approximately 90% of them singletons. As for this clone: Its cognate antigen is unknown.

Trimming left V 2 bases short and J 3 bases short, with 14 bases between. This CDR3 comprises 14 residues. Germline values: CDR1 GTSNPN, CDR2 SVGIG (reference sequence). This chain links TRBV30 with TRBJ2-7, with D possibly being TRBD1 (5 bases). Sequenced material: PBMCs. This clonotype originated in a middle-aged man in good health and CMV-seropositive. CDR3 sequence reads: CAWSYDRWGYEQYF. Here the CDR3 DNA reads TGTGCCTGGAGTTACGACAGATGGGGCTACGAGCAGTACTTC.